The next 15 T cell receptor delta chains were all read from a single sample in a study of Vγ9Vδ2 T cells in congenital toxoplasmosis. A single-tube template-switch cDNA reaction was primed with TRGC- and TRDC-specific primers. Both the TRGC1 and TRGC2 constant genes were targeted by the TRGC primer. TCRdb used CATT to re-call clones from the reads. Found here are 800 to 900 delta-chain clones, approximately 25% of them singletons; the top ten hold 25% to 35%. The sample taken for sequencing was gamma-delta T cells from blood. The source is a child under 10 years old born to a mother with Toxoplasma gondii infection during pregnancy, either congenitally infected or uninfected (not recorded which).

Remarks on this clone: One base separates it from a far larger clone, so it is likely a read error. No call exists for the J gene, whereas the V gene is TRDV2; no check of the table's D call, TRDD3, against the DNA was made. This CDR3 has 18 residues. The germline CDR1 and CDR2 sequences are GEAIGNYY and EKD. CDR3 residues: CACDELSDEGTYTDKPIF. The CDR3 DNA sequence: TGTGCCTGTGACGAGCTCAGTGATGAGGGGACGTACACCGATAAACCCATCTTT.

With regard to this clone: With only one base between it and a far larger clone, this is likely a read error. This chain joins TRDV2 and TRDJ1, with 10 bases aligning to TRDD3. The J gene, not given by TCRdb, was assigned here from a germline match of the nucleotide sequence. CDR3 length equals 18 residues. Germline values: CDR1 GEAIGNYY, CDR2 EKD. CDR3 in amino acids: CACDDAGGYPKYTDKLIF. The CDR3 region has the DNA TGTGCCTGTGACGACGCTGGGGGATATCCTAAGTACACTGATAAACTCATCTTT.

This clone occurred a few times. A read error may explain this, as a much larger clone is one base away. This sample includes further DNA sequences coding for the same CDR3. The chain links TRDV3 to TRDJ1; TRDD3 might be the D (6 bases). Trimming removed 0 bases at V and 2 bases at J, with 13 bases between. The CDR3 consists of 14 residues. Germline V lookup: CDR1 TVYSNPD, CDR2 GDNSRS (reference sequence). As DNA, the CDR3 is TGTGCCTTTAGCGCTGGGGACCATACCGATAAACTCATCTTT. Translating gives CAFSAGDHTDKLIF.

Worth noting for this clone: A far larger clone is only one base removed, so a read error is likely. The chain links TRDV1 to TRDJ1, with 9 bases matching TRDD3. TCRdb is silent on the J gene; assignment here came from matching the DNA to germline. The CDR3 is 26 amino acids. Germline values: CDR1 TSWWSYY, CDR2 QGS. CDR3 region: CALGELSLPNLNWGTRDCLFTHKLIF. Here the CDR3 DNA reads TGTGCTCTTGGGGAACTCTCTCTCCCCAATTTAAACTGGGGGACACGGGACTGTCTGTTCACCCATAAACTCATCTTT.

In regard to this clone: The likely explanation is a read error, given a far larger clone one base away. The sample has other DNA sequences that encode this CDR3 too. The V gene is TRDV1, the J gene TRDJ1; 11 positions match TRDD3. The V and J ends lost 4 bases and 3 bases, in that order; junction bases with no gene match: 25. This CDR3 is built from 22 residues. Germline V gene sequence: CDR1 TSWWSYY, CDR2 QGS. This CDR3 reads CALGGLIPSGLLTGGYADKLIF. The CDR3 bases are TGTGCTCTTGGGGGCCTAATCCCTTCTGGGCTCCTTACTGGGGGATATGCCGATAAACTCATCTTT.

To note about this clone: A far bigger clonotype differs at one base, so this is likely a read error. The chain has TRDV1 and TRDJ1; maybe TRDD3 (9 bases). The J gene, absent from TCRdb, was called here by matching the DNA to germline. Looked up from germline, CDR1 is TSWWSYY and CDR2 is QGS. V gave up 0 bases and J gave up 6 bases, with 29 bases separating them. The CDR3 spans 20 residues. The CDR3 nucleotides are TGTGCTCTTGGGGAACTATGGCGCCTTCCTAGGATGTCTGGGGGATATAAACTCATCTTT. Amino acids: CALGELWRLPRMSGGYKLIF.

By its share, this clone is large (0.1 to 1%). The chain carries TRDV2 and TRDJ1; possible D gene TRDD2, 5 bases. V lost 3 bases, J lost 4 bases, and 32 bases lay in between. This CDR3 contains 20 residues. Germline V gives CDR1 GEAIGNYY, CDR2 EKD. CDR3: CACDSASDPNFTVINDKLIF. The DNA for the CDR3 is TGTGCCTGTGACTCTGCTTCCGACCCAAACTTCACGGTGATTAACGATAAACTCATCTTT.

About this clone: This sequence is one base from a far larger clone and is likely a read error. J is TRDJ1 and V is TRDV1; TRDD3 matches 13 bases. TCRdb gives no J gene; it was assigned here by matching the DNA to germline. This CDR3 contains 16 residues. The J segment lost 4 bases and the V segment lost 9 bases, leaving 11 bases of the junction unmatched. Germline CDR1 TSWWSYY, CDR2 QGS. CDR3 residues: CALKILGDTHIDKLIF. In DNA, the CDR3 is TGTGCTCTCAAAATACTGGGGGATACGCATATCGATAAACTCATCTTT.

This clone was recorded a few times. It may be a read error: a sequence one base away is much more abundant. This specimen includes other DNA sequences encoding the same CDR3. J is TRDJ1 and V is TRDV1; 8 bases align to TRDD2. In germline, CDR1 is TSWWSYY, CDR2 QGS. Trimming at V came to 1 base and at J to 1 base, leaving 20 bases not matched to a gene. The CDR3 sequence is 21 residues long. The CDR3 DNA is TGTGCTCTTGGGGAACGAGGCCTTCCTAAAGGGGGGTCGGGCCTCACCGATAAACTCATCTTT. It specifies CALGERGLPKGGSGLTDKLIF.

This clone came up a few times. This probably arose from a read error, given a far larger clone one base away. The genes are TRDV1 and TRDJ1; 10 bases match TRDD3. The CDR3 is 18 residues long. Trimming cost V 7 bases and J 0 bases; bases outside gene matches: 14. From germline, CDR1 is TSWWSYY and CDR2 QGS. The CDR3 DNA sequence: TGTGCTCTTGCCGAGGCTCACTGGGGGATGGTGTACACCGATAAACTCATCTTT. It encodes CALAEAHWGMVYTDKLIF.

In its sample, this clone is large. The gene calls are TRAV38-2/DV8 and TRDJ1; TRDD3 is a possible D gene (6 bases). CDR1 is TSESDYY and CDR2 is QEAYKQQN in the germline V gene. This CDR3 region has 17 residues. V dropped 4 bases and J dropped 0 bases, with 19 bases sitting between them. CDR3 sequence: CAYRGSLRSGDTDKLIF. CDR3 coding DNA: TGTGCTTATAGGGGCAGCCTACGTTCTGGGGACACCGATAAACTCATCTTT.

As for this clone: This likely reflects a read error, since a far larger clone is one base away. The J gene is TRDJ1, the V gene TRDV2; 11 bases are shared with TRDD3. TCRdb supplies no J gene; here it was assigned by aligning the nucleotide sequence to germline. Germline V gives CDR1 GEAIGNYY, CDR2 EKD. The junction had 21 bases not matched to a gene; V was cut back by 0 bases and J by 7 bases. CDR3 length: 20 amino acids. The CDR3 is CACDTVGLGDMKAAYGKLIF. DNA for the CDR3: TGTGCCTGTGACACCGTGGGACTGGGGGATATGAAGGCGGCATATGGTAAACTCATCTTT.

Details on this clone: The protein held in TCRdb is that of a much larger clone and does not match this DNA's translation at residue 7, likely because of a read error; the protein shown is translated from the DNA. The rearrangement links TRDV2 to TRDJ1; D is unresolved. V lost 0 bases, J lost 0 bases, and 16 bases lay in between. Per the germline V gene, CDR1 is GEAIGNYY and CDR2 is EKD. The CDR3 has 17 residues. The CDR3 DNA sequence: TGTGCCTGTGACACCGCGGCGGGGCCTTTGTACACCGATAAACTCATCTTT. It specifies CACDTAAGPLYTDKLIF.

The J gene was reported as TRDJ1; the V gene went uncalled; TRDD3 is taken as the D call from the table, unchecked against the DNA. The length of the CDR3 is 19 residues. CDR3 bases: TGTGCCTTCACGGGCGGGGTACTGGGGGTTCTGACTTACACCGATAAACTCATCTTT. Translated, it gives CAFTGGVLGVLTYTDKLIF.

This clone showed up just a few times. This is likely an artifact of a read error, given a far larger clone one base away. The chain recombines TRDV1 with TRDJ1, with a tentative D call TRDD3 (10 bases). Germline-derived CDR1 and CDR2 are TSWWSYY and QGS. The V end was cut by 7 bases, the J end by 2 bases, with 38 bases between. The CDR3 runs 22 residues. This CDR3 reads CALAGGVLPTYWGMWGTDKLIF. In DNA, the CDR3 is TGTGCTCTTGCCGGGGGTGTCCTTCCTACGTACTGGGGGATGTGGGGGACCGATAAACTCATCTTT.